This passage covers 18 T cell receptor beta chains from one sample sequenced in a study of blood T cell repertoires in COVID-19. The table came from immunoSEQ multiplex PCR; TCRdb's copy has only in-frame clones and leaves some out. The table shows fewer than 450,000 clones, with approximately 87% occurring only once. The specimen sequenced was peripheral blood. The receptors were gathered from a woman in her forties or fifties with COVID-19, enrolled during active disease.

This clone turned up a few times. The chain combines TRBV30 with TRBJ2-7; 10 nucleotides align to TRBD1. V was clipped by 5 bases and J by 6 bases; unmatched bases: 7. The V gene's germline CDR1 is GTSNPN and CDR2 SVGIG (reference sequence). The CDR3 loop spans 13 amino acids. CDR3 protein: CAWGGQGVGEQYF. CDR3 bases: TGTGCCTGGGGCGGACAGGGGGTCGGCGAGCAGTACTTC.

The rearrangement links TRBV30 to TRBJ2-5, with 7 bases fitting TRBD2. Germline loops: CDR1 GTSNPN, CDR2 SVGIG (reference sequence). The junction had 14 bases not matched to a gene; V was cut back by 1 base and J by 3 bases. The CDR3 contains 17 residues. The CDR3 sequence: CAWSGGFAGARKETQYF. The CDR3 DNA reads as TGTGCCTGGAGTGGGGGTTTCGCGGGAGCGCGGAAAGAGACCCAGTACTTC.

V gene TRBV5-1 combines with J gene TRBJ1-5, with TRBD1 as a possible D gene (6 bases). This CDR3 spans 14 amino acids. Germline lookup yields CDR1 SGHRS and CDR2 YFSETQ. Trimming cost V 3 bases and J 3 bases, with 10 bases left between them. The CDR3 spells CASSYSGDNQPQHF. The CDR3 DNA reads TGCGCCAGCAGCTATTCAGGGGACAATCAGCCCCAGCATTTT.

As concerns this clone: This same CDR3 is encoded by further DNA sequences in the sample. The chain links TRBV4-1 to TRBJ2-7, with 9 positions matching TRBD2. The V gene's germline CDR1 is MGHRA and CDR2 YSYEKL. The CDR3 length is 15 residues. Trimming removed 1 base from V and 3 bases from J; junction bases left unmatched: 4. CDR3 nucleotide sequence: TGCGCCAGCAGCCAAGGAGCGGGAGGCGGCTACGAGCAGTACTTC. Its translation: CASSQGAGGGYEQYF.

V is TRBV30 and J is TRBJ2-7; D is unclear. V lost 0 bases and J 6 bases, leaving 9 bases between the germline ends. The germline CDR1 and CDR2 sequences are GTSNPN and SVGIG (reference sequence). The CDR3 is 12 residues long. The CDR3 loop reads CAWSVAVGEQYF. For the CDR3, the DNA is TGTGCCTGGAGTGTAGCCGTCGGCGAGCAGTACTTC.

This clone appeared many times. CDR3 bases: TGTGCCAGCAGCGCCAGGACAGGGGGCACAGATACGCAGTATTTT. Encoded protein: CASSARTGGTDTQYF. The J gene is TRBJ2-3, the V gene TRBV3-1 (or the pseudogene TRBV3-2); 9 bases align to TRBD1. CDR1 and CDR2 from the germline V gene are LGHDT and YNNKEL (reference sequence). The CDR3 contains 15 residues. Trimming took 5 bases from V and 1 from J; bases not matched to a gene: 4.

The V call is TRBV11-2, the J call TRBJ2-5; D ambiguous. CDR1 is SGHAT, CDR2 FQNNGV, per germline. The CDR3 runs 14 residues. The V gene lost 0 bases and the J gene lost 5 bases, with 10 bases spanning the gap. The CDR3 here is CASSLEARAETQYF. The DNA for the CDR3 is TGTGCCAGCAGCTTAGAAGCCCGCGCTGAGACCCAGTACTTC.

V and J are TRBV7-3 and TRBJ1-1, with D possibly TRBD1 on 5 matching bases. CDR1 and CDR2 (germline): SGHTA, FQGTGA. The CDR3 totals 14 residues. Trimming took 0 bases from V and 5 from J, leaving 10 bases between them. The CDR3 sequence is CASSLTGAYTEAFF. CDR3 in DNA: TGTGCCAGCAGCTTAACAGGGGCCTATACTGAAGCTTTCTTT. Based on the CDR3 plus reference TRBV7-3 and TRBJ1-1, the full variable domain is GAGVSQTPSNKVTEKGKYVELRCDPISGHTALYWYRQSLGQGPEFLIYFQGTGAADDSGLPNDRFFAVRPEGSVSTLKIQRTERGDSAVYLCASSLTGAYTEAFFGQGTRLTVV.

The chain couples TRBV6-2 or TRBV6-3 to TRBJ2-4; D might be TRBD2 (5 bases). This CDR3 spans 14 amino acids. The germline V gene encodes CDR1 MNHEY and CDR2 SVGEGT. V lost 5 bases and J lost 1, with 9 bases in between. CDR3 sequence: CASSPTKAKNIQYF. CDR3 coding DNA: TGTGCCAGCAGTCCGACTAAGGCCAAAAACATTCAGTACTTC.

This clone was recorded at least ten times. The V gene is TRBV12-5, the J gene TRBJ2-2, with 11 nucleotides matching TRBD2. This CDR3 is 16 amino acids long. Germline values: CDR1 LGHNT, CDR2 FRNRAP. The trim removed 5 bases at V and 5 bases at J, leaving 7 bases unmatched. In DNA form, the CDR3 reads TGTGCTAGTGGTACATCACTAGCGGGAGTTACCGGGGAGCTGTTTTTT. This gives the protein CASGTSLAGVTGELFF.

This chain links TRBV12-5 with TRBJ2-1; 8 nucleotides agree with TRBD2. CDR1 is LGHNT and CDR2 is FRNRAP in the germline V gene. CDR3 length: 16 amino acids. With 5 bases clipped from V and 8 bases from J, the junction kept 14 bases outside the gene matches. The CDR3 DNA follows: TGTGCTAGTGGTGAAGTAACGGGAGGGCCGAAGGATGAGCAGTTCTTC. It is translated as CASGEVTGGPKDEQFF.

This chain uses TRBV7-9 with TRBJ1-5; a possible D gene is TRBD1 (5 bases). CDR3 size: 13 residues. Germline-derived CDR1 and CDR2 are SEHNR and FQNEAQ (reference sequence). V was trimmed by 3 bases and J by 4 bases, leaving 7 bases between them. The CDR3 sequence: CASSFKGNQPQHF. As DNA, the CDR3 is TGTGCCAGCAGCTTTAAGGGGAATCAGCCCCAGCATTTT.

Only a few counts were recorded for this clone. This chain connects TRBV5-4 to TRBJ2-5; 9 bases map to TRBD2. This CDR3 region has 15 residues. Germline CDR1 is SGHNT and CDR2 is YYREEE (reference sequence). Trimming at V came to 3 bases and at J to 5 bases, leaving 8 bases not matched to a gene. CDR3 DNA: TGTGCCAGCAGCTCCTATAGCGGGAGTAAGGAGACCCAGTACTTC. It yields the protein CASSSYSGSKETQYF.

CDR3: CASSTTGTGNYEQYF. In DNA, the CDR3 is TGTGCCAGTAGTACGACCGGGACAGGAAATTACGAGCAGTACTTC. The chain has TRBV19 and TRBJ2-7; 8 nucleotides line up with TRBD1. V dropped 4 bases and J dropped 4; count of bases not matched to a gene: 9. CDR1 is LNHDA and CDR2 is SQIVND in the germline V gene (reference sequence). The CDR3 extends over 15 amino acids.

The CDR3 region is CASSSAQGGAQPQHF. In nucleotides, the CDR3 is TGTGCCAGTAGCTCCGCACAGGGAGGGGCTCAGCCCCAGCATTTT. This chain connects TRBV19 to TRBJ1-5, with D perhaps matching TRBD1 (6 bases). CDR1 and CDR2 (germline): LNHDA, SQIVND (reference sequence). The V and J ends lost 6 bases and 6 bases respectively, with 18 bases between them. CDR3 length: 15 amino acids.

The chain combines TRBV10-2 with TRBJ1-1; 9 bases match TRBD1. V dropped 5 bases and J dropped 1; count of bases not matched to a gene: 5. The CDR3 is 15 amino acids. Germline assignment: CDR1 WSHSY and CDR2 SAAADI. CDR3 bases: TGCGCCAGCAGTCCCGGGACAGGGTCGAACACTGAAGCTTTCTTT. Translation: CASSPGTGSNTEAFF.

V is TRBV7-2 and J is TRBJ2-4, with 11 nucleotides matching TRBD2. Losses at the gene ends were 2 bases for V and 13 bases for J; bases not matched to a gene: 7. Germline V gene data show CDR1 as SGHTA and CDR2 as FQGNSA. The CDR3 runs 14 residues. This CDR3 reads CASSLIPSGRPQYF. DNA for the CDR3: TGTGCCAGCAGCTTAATCCCTAGCGGGAGGCCGCAGTACTTC.

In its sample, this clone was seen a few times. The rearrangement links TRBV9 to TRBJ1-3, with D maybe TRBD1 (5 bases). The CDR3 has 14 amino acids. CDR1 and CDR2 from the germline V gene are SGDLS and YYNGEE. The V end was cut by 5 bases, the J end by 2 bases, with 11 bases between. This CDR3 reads CASRSPGAGNTIYF. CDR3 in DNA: TGTGCCAGCAGAAGCCCGGGGGCTGGAAACACCATATATTTT.